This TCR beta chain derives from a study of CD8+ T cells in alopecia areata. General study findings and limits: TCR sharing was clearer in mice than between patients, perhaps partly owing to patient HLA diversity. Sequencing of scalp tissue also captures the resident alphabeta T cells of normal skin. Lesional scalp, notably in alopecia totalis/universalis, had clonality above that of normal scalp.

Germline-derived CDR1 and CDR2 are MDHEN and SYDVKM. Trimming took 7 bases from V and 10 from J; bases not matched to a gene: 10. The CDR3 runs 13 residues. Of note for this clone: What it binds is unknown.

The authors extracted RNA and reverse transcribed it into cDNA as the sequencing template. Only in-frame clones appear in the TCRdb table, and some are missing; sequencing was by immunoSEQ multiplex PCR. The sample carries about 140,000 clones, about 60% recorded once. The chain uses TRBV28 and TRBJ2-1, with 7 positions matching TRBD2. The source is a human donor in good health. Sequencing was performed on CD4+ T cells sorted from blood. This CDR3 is CASIMGGRGEQFF. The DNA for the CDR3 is TGTGCCAGCATCATGGGCGGGAGAGGGGAGCAGTTCTTC.